The sequence of this T cell receptor beta chain was determined in a study of CD8 T cells in ankylosing spondylitis. This clonotype was observed a few times. Its matching antigen is unknown. TCRdb processed the 5' RACE reads anew with MiXCR; each CDR3 protein has one entry. The sample contains 300,000 to 400,000 distinct CDR3 sequences, about 15% of which appear only once. Notes on the study in general: The authors reported significant enrichment of disease-linked clones in matched ankylosing spondylitis synovial fluid. A TCR beta motif made of several highly homologous variants seemed typical of ankylosing spondylitis blood.

Sequences were obtained from blood, either unsorted or a sorted T cell fraction (not recorded which). This TCR derives from a male donor with ankylosing spondylitis or in good health (not recorded which).

The CDR3 spells CASSTLDTSNTGELFF. The CDR3 DNA reads as TGTGCCAGCAGTACATTAGACACCTCGAACACCGGGGAGCTGTTTTTT. This sequence joins TRBV27 and TRBJ2-2; D is undetermined. The CDR3 covers 16 residues. Trimming removed 5 bases at V and 0 bases at J, with 13 bases between. Germline V lookup: CDR1 MNHEY, CDR2 SMNVEV (reference sequence).